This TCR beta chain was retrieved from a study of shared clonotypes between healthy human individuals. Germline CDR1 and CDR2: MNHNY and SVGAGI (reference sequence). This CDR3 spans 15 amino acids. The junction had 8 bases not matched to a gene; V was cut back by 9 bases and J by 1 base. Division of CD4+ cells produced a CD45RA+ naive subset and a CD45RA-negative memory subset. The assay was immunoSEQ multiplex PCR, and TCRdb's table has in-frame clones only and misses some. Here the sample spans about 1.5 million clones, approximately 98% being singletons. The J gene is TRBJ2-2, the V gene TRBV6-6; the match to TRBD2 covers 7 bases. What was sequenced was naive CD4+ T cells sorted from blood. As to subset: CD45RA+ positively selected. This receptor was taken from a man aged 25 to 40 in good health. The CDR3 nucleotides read TGTGCCAGTAACGAACTAGCGCGGAACACCGGGGAGCTGTTTTTT. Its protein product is CASNELARNTGELFF.